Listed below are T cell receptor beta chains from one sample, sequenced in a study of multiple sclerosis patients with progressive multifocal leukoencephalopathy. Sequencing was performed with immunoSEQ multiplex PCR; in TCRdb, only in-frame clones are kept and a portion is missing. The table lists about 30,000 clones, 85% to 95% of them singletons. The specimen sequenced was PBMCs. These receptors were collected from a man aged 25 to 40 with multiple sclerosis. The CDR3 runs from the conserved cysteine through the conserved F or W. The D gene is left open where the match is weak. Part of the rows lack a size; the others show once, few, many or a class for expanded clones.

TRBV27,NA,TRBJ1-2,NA,TGTGCCAGCAGCCCGGGGTCCCTGAGGGGTGGCTACACCTTC,CASSPGSLRGGYTF
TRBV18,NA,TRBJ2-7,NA,TGTGCCAGCTCACCAGGGGGGTTTGACCTCGAGCAGTACTTC,CASSPGGFDLEQYF
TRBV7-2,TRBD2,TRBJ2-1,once,TGTGCCAGCAGCTCGACTAGCGGGCAATACAATGAGCAGTTCTTC,CASSSTSGQYNEQFF
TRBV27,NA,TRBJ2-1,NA,TGTGCCAGCAGTTTACGAGGCTCCGATGAGCAGTTCTTC,CASSLRGSDEQFF
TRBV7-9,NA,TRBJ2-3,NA,TGTGCCAGCAGCTTAGAAGGGAGTCGCACAGATACGCAGTATTTT,CASSLEGSRTDTQYF
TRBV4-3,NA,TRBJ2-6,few,TGCGCCAGCAGCCAAGAATCGGGGACTGGGGCCAACGTCCTGACTTTC,CASSQESGTGANVLTF
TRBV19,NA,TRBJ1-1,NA,TGTGCCAGTAGTATGATCGTGAACACTGAAGCTTTCTTT,CASSMIVNTEAFF
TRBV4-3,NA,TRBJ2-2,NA,TGCGCCAGCAGCCAAGGGCAGGGGCTTTACACCGGGGAGCTGTTTTTT,CASSQGQGLYTGELFF
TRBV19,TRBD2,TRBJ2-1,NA,TGTGCCAGTAGCGCCACTAGCGGGAGGCTCAGTATCAATGAGCAGTTCTTC,CASSATSGRLSINEQFF
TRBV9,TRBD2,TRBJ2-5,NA,TGTGCCAGCAGCGCTTATAGCGGGAGAGGCCAAGAGACCCAGTACTTC,CASSAYSGRGQETQYF
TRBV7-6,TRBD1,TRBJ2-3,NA,TGTGCCAGCAGCGATAGACAGGGTTCGAATACGCAGTATTTT,CASSDRQGSNTQYF
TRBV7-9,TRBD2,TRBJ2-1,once,TGTGCCAGCAGCTTTTCTCCGGGACTAACAAACAATGAGCAGTTCTTC,CASSFSPGLTNNEQFF
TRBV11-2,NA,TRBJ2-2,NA,TGTGCCGTCGAAATGTCGCGGGCAGCGAACACCGGGGAGCTGTTTTTT,CAVEMSRAANTGELFF
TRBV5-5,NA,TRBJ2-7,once,TGTGCCAGCAGCTTGGTCATGTCCTACGAGCAGTACTTC,CASSLVMSYEQYF
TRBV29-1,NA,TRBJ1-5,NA,TGCAGCGGCGGAGGCGGAAAGGGTCAGCCCCAGCATTTT,CSGGGGKGQPQHF
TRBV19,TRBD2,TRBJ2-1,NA,TGTGCCAGTAGTATAGATAGGCCTAGCGGGAGGGCACGGCTCAGCTCCTACAATGAGCAGTTCTTC,CASSIDRPSGRARLSSYNEQFF
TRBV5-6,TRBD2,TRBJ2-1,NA,TGTGCCAGCAGACAACCAGCGGGAGGGCCGGGGAATGAGCAGTTCTTC,CASRQPAGGPGNEQFF
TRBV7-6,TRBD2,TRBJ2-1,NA,TGTGCCAGCAGCTTATATAGTAGCGGGAGTAGATTCTTCTACAATGAGCAGTTCTTC,CASSLYSSGSRFFYNEQFF
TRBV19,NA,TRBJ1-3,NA,TGTGCCAGTAGTATGCGGGCCCGAAACACCATATATTTT,CASSMRARNTIYF
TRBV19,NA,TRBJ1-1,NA,TGTGCCAGTAGTAGTCCGGGGGGTGAATGGGACACTGAAGCTTTCTTT,CASSSPGGEWDTEAFF
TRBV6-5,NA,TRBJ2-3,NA,TGTGCCAGCAGTAAGATTAGCACAGATACGCAGTATTTT,CASSKISTDTQYF
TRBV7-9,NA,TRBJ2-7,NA,TGTGCCAGCAGCTTAGACGTCTACGAGCAGTACTTC,CASSLDVYEQYF
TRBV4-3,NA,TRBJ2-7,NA,TGCGCCAGCAGCCTCGAAAATTCTATCTCCTACGAGCAGTACTTC,CASSLENSISYEQYF
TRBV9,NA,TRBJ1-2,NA,TGTGCCAGCAGCCCCAGGATCATGGTCTATGGCTACACCTTC,CASSPRIMVYGYTF
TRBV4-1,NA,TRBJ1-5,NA,TGCGCCAGCAGCCAAGCGGGAACCAATCAGCCCCAGCATTTT,CASSQAGTNQPQHF
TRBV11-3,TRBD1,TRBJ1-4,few,TGTGCCAGCAGCAAGCGGGACAGGGCAGAAAAACTGTTTTTT,CASSKRDRAEKLFF
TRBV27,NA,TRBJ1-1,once,TGTGCCAGCAGTTGGGGAATTTACACTGAAGCTTTCTTT,CASSWGIYTEAFF
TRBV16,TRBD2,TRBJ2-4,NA,TGTGCCAGCAGCCAATCTGGGACTAGCGACATTCAGTACTTC,CASSQSGTSDIQYF
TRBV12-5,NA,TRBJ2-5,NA,TGTGCTAGTGGTCCACCGGAGGGCGGGACAGAGACCCAGTACTTC,CASGPPEGGTETQYF
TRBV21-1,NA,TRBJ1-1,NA,TGTGCCAGCAGCAAAGAAGAGGGTAGCACTGAAGCTTTCTTT,CASSKEEGSTEAFF
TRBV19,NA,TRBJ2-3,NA,TGTGCCAGTAGTATCGGAGAACGCGCCACAGATACGCAGTATTTT,CASSIGERATDTQYF